This TCR beta chain was documented in a study of memory CD4+ T cells and cytomegalovirus serostatus. Study-wide context: Healthy Belgian adult donors included about nine CMV-positive and fewer than 25 CMV-negative people.

This CDR3 has 14 residues. Germline CDR1 SGHRS, CDR2 YFSETQ. V gave up 0 bases and J gave up 11 bases, with 17 bases separating them. Overall study findings and caveats: About 40% of the roughly 150 known CMV-associated TCRbeta sequences appeared in CD4+ memory. A US-trained random forest predicted CMV serostatus with median AUC roughly 0.9.

Assay used: immunoSEQ multiplex PCR; TCRdb lists only in-frame clones, some missing. The sample holds 50,000 to 55,000 clones, roughly 78% seen once. The sort gate was single viable CD3+CD4+CD8-CD45RO+ cells for memory CD4+ T cells. With respect to this clone: Its target is not known.

The chain uses TRBV5-1 and TRBJ1-1, with no clear D. This clonotype originated in an adult in good health and CMV-seronegative. The sequenced sample was memory CD4+ T cells from blood. The CDR3 sequence: CASSLVPGQSLAFF. The CDR3 nucleotides are TGCGCCAGCAGCTTGGTACCGGGTCAAAGTCTGGCTTTCTTT.